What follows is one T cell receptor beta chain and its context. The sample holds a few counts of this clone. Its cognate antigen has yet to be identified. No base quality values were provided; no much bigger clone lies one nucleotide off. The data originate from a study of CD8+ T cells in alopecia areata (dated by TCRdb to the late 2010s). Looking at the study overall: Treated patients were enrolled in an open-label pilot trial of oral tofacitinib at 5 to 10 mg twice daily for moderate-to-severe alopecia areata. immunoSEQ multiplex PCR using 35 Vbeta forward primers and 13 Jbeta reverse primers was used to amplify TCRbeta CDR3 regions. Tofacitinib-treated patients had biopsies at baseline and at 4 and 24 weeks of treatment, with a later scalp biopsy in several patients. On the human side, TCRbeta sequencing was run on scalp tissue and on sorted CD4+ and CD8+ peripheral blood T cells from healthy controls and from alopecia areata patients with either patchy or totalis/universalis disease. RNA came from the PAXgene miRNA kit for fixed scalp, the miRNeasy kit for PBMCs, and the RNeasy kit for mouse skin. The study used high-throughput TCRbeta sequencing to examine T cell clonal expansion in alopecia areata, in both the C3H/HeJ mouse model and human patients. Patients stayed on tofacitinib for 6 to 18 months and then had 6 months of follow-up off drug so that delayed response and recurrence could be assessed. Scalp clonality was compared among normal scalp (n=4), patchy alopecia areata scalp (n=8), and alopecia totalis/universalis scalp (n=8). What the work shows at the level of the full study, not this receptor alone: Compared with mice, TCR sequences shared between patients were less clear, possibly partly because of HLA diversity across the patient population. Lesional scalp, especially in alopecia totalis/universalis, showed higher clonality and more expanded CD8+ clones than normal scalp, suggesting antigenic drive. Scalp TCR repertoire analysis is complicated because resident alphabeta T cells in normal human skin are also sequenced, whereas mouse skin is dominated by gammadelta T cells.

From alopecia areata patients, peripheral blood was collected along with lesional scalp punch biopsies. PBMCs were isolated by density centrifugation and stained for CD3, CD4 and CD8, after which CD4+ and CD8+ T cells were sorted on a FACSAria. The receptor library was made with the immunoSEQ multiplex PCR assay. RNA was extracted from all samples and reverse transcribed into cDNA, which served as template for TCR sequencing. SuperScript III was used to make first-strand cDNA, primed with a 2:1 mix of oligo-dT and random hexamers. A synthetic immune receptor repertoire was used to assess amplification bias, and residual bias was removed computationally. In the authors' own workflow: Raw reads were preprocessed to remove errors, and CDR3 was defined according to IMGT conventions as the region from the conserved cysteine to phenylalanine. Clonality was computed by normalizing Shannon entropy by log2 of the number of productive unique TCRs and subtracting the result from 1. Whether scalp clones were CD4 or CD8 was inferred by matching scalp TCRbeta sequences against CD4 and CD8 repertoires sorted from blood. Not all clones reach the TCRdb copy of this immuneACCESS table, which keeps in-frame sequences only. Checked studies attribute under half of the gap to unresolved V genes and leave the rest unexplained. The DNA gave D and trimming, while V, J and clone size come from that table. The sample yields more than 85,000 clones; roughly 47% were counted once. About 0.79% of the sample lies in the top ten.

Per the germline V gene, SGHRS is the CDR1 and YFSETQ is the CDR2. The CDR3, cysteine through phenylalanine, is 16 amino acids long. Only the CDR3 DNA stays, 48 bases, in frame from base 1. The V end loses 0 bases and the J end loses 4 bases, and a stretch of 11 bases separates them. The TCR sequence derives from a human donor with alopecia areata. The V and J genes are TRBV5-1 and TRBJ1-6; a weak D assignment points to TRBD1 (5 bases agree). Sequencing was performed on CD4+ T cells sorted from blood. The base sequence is TGCGCCAGCAGCTTGGCCCCGGGACGGTATAATTCACCCCTCCACTTT. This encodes CASSLAPGRYNSPLHF.